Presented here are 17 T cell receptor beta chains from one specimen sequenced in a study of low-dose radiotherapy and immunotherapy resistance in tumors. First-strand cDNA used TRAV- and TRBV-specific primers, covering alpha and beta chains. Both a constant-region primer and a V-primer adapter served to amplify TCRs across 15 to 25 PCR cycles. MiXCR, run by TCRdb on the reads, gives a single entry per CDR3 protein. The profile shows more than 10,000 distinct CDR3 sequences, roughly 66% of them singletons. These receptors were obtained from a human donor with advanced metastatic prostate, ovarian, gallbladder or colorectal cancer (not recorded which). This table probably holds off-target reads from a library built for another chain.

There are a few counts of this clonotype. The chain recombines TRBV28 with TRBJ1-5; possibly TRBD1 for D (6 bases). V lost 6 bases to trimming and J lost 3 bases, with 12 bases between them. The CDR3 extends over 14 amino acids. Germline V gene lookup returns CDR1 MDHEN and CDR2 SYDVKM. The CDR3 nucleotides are TGTGCCAGCAGGGACAGTAGGGCCAATCAGCCCCAGCATTTT. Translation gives CASRDSRANQPQHF. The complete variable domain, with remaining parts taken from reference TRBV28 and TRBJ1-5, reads DVKVTQSSRYLVKRTGEKVFLECVQDMDHENMFWYRQDPGLGLRLIYFSYDVKMKEKGDIPEGYSVSREKKERFSLILESASTNQTSMYLCASRDSRANQPQHFGDGTRLSIL.

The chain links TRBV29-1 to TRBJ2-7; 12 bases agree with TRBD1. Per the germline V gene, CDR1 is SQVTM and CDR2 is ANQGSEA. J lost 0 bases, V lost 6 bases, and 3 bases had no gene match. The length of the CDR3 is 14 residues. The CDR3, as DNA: TGCAGCGTCCGGGACAGGGGGCCCTCCTACGAGCAGTACTTC. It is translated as CSVRDRGPSYEQYF.

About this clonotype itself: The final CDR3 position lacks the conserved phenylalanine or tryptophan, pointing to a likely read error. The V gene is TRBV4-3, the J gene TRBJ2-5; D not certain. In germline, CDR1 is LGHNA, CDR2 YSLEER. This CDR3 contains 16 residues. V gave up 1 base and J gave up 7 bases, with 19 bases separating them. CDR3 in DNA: TGCGCCAGCAGCCAAGTTCGGGCCCCCGAGTCCCCGACCCAGTACGTC. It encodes CASSQVRAPESPTQYV.

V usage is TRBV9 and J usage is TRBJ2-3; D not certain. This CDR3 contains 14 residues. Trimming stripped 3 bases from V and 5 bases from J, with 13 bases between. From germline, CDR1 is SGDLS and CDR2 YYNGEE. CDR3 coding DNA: TGTGCCAGCAGCGCAAAAACCTCCAGAGATACGCAGTATTTT. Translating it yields CASSAKTSRDTQYF. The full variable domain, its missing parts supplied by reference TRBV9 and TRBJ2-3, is DSGVTQTPKHLITATGQRVTLRCSPRSGDLSVYWYQQSLDQGLQFLIQYYNGEERAKGNILERFSAQQFPDLHSELNLSSLELGDSALYFCASSAKTSRDTQYFGPGTRLTVL.

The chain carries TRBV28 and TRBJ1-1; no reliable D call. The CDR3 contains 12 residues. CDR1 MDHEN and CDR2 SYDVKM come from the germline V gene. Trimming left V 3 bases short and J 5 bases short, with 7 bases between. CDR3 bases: TGTGCCAGCAGTTTGGTGCGAACTGAAGCTTTCTTT. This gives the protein CASSLVRTEAFF.

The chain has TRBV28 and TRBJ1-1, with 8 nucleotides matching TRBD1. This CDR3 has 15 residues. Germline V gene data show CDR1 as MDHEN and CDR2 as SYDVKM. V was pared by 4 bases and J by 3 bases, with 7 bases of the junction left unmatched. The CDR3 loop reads CASSSTQGGDTEAFF. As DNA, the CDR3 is TGTGCCAGCAGTTCGACACAGGGGGGAGACACTGAAGCTTTCTTT. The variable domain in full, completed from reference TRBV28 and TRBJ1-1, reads DVKVTQSSRYLVKRTGEKVFLECVQDMDHENMFWYRQDPGLGLRLIYFSYDVKMKEKGDIPEGYSVSREKKERFSLILESASTNQTSMYLCASSSTQGGDTEAFFGQGTRLTVV.

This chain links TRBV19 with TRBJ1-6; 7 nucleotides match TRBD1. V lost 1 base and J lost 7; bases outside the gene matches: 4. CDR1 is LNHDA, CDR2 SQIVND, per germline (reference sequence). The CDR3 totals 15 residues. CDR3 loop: CASSIGPGGNSPLHF. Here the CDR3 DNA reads TGTGCCAGTAGTATAGGTCCAGGGGGGAATTCACCCCTCCACTTT.

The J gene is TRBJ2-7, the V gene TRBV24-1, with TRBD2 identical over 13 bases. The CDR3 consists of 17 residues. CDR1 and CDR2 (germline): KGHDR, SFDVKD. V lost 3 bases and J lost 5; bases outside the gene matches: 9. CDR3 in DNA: TGTGCCACCAGTGATGCTACTAGCGGGAGGGCCGGCGACGAGCAGTACTTC. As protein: CATSDATSGRAGDEQYF.

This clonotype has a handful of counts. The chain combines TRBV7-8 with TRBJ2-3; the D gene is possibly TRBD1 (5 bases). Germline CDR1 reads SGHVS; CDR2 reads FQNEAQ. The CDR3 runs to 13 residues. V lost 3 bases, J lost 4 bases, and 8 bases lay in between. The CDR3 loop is CASSFQGPDTQYF. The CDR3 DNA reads TGTGCCAGCAGCTTCCAGGGTCCAGATACGCAGTATTTT.

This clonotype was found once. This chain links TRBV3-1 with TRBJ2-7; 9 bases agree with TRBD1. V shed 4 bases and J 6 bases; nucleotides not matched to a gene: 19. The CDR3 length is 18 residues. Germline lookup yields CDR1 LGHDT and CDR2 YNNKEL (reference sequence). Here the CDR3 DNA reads TGTGCCAGCAGCCCCTTCGGGACAGGGAGAATGGGGGCAGCCGAGCAGTACTTC. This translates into CASSPFGTGRMGAAEQYF.

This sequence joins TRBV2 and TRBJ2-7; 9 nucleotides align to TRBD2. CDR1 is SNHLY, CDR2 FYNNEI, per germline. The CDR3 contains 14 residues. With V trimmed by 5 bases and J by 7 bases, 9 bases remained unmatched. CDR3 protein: CASSQFSGSGEQYF. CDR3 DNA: TGTGCCAGCAGTCAGTTTAGCGGGAGTGGGGAGCAGTACTTC.

The CDR3 bases are TGTGCCAGCAGTGAAACCCAGGATCTGGGGGAGGCTTTCTTT. Translation gives CASSETQDLGEAFF. The chain joins TRBV2 to TRBJ1-1, with a weak D call TRBD1 (5 bases). The V end lost 2 bases, the J end lost 11 bases, and 18 bases lay between the germline ends. Per germline, CDR1 SNHLY and CDR2 FYNNEI. The CDR3 totals 14 residues.

The CDR3 sequence: CASRPGERTGELFF. DNA for the CDR3: TGTGCCAGCAGGCCTGGAGAGCGCACCGGGGAGCTGTTTTTT. The chain links TRBV12-3 or TRBV12-4 to TRBJ2-2; D is ambiguous. The CDR3 is made up of 14 amino acids. V lost 6 bases to trimming and J lost 4 bases, with 12 bases between them.

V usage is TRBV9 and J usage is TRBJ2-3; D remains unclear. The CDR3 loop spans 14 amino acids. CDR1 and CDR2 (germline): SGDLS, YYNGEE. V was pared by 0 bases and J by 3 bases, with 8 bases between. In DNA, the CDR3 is TGTGCCAGCAGCGTAGTGCAGGCGACAGATACGCAGTATTTT. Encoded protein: CASSVVQATDTQYF.

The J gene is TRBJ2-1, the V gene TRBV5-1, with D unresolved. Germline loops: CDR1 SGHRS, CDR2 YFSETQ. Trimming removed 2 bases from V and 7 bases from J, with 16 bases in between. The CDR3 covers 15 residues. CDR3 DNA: TGCGCCAGCAGCTTAGGCGGCAATCAAGGAAATGAGCAGTTCTTC. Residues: CASSLGGNQGNEQFF.

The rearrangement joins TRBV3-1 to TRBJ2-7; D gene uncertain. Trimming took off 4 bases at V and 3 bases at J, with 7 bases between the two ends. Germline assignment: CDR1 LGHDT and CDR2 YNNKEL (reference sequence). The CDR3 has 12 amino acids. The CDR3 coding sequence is TGTGCCAGCAGCCGGGCTGGCTACGAGCAGTACTTC. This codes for CASSRAGYEQYF.

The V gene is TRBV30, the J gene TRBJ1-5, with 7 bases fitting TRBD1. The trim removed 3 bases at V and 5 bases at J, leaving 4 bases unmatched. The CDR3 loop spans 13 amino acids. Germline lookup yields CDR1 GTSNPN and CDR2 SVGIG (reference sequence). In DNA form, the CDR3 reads TGTGCCTGGAGGGGACAGAATGATCAGCCCCAGCATTTT. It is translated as CAWRGQNDQPQHF.